This T cell receptor (beta chain) was recorded in a study of cytomegalovirus exposure and HLA in healthy donors. This clone was seen a few times. No antigen is known for it. Study-wide results and caveats: With DRB1 most and HLA-C fewest, TCR association rates differed between HLA loci in a later analysis.

Use of 60 Vbeta and 13 Jbeta primers characterized the PCR. Libraries were prepared by immunoSEQ multiplex PCR; TCRdb keeps only in-frame clonotypes and omits some of them. The sample includes approximately 93,000 clones, roughly three quarters of them seen just once. The ends lost 7 bases at V and 6 bases at J; junction bases unmatched: 3. The CDR3 sequence is 13 residues long. CDR1 is MNHNY and CDR2 is SVGAGI in the germline V gene (reference sequence). The rearrangement links TRBV6-6 to TRBJ2-1; TRBD2 matches at 10 bases. This TCR was recovered from a male donor in good health and CMV-seropositive. The sequenced material came from PBMCs. The DNA for the CDR3 is TGTGCCAGCAATGGACTAGCGGCCAATGAGCAGTTCTTC. Translating it yields CASNGLAANEQFF.